This T cell receptor beta chain originates from a study of healthy donors' naive CD4 and CD8 T cells. Starting from 500 ng of total RNA, TCR libraries were made with linear amplification. TCRdb reprocessed the reads via MiXCR and lists one record per CDR3 protein. Of approximately 200,000 distinct CDR3 sequences listed, about 76% were seen once; the top ten hold approximately 2.5%. CDR1 and CDR2 (germline): MNHEY, SVGAGI. The V gene end was trimmed by 5 bases and the J gene end by 6 bases; junction bases not matched to a gene: 11. This CDR3 spans 16 amino acids. Naive T cells were sorted: CD4+CD8-CD45RO-CD45RA+ for CD4+, CD8+CD4-CD45RA+CD27bright for CD8+.

Material: naive CD4+ and CD8+ T cells sorted from blood, pooled from several donors. The source is a pool of human donors in good health; the sample pools cells from several healthy donors. The rearrangement links TRBV6-5 to TRBJ2-2, with 8 bases that match TRBD2. The CDR3 loop reads CASSPRGGHLPGELFF. The DNA for the CDR3 is TGTGCCAGCAGTCCTCGGGGGGGCCATCTACCCGGGGAGCTGTTTTTT.